These 8 T cell receptor beta chains share one sample of origin, sequenced in a study of blood T cell repertoires in COVID-19. Profiled with immunoSEQ multiplex PCR; TCRdb holds only in-frame clones, not every one. Here the sample spans 200,000 to 250,000 clones, less than 85% being singletons. Input material: peripheral blood. All receptors come from a woman in her sixties or seventies with acute or convalescent COVID-19.

The V gene is TRBV27, the J gene TRBJ2-3; D perhaps matches TRBD2 (6 bases). This CDR3 is built from 14 residues. CDR1 is MNHEY, CDR2 SMNVEV, per germline (reference sequence). V was shortened by 3 bases and J by 4 bases, with 11 bases between the two germline ends. The CDR3 DNA is TGTGCCAGCAGTTTTAATTTAGCGGCAGATACGCAGTATTTT. This codes for CASSFNLAADTQYF.

The chain joins TRBV3-1 (or the pseudogene TRBV3-2) to TRBJ1-1, with unresolved D. The CDR3 spans 14 residues. With 4 bases removed from V and 4 bases from J, the gap between germline ends came to 13 bases. Germline-derived CDR1 and CDR2 are LGHDT and YNNKEL (reference sequence). This chain's CDR3 is CASSLGMPRTEAFF. The CDR3 nucleotides are TGTGCCAGCAGCCTCGGGATGCCGCGCACTGAAGCTTTCTTT.

The chain uses TRBV11-1 and TRBJ2-7, with a possible D match to TRBD1 (5 bases). Germline values: CDR1 SGHAT, CDR2 FQDESV (reference sequence). The CDR3 contains 15 residues. The V gene lost 5 bases and the J gene lost 2 bases, with 16 bases spanning the gap. The CDR3 DNA is TGTGCCAGCAGCCCTCGGACACTCCCCACCTACGAGCAGTACTTC. Encoded protein: CASSPRTLPTYEQYF.

This chain joins TRBV7-9 and TRBJ1-2; D gene uncertain. The V and J ends lost 3 bases and 3 bases respectively, with 11 bases between them. Per the germline V gene, CDR1 is SEHNR and CDR2 is FQNEAQ (reference sequence). The length of the CDR3 is 14 residues. The CDR3 DNA is TGTGCCAGCAGCTTTGGTCCGGGGTACTATGGCTACACCTTC. Its protein product is CASSFGPGYYGYTF.

This clone has at least ten counts. The chain is built from TRBV28 and TRBJ1-5, with TRBD1 as a possible D gene (5 bases). V lost 6 bases, J lost 5 bases, and 17 bases lay in between. The CDR3 sequence is 15 residues long. The germline gives CDR1 MDHEN, CDR2 SYDVKM. CDR3 DNA: TGTGCCAGCAGCGCGGGACTCGGGCCCCATCAGCCCCAGCATTTT. Amino acid sequence: CASSAGLGPHQPQHF.

The chain is built from TRBV19 and TRBJ2-7, with D maybe TRBD2 (5 bases). The CDR3 spans 13 residues. CDR1 and CDR2 (germline): LNHDA, SQIVND (reference sequence). Trimming removed 3 bases from V and 5 bases from J, with 11 bases in between. The CDR3 DNA is TGTGCCAGTAGTATCTCGAGGGCCGACGAGCAGTACTTC. Translation: CASSISRADEQYF.

The chain couples TRBV3-1 (or the pseudogene TRBV3-2) to TRBJ2-7; D gene uncertain. CDR3 length equals 13 residues. V was pared by 2 bases and J by 2 bases, with 7 bases between. Germline-derived CDR1 and CDR2 are LGHDT and YNNKEL (reference sequence). CDR3 nucleotide sequence: TGTGCCAGCAGCCAACAGGTAACCTACGAGCAGTACTTC. Protein: CASSQQVTYEQYF.

This chain links TRBV5-6 with TRBJ2-7, with D perhaps matching TRBD2 (5 bases). The CDR3 consists of 14 residues. Germline CDR1 and CDR2: SGHDT and YYEEEE. V dropped 4 bases and J dropped 2 bases, with 13 bases sitting between them. The DNA for the CDR3 is TGTGCCAGCAGCAGAGCTAGCAGGCCCTACGAGCAGTACTTC. Translating it yields CASSRASRPYEQYF.